This entry features one TCR beta chain sequence. What it recognizes is unknown. This entry is derived from a study of cytotoxic CD8 clonotypes in ibrutinib-treated CLL. The CDR3 spans 15 residues. V lost 5 bases and J lost 7; bases outside the gene matches: 7. Per the germline V gene, CDR1 is LNHDA and CDR2 is SQIVND (reference sequence). General study findings and limits: Sampling time points were not equivalent between sustained-remission and progressing patients. Clonality rose at ibrutinib response and fell back toward baseline at progression. Baseline values of clonality outstripped age-matched healthy donors and followed circulating CD8+ T-cell counts.

The data were produced by immunoSEQ multiplex PCR, yet TCRdb's version contains in-frame clones alone and is incomplete. Of 50,000 or so clones listed, over 65% are singletons. The sequencing here drew on PBMCs, taken after 24 months of ibrutinib treatment. The chain combines TRBV19 with TRBJ2-1; 11 bases are a match to TRBD2. The TCR sequence derives from a human donor with chronic lymphocytic leukemia. The CDR3 nucleotides are TGTGCCAGTAGTTTTAGCGGGAGGGCCGGGAATGAGCAGTTCTTC. Translated: CASSFSGRAGNEQFF.